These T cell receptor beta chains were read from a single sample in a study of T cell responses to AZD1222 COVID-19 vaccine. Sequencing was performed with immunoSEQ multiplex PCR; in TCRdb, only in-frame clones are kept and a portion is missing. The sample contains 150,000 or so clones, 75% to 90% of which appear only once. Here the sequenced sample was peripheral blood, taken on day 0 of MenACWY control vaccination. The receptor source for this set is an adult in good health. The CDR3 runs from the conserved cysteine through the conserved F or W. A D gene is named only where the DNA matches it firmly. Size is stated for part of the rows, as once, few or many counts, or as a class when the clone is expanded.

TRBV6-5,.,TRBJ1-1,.,CASSPEGVRIEAFF,TGTGCCAGCAGTCCCGAGGGGGTGCGGATTGAAGCTTTCTTT
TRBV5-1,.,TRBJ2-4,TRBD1,CASSLGNFAGGPEDIQYF,TGCGCCAGCAGCTTGGGGAATTTCGCAGGGGGTCCGGAGGACATTCAGTACTTC
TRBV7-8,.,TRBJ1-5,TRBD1,CASSVDRGINQPQHF,TGTGCCAGCAGCGTCGACAGGGGGATCAATCAGCCCCAGCATTTT
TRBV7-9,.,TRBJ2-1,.,CASRRENEQFF,TGTGCCAGCCGCAGGGAAAATGAGCAGTTCTTC
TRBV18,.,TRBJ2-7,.,CASSPRGAGRSYEQYF,TGTGCCAGCTCACCAAGAGGAGCGGGCCGCTCCTACGAGCAGTACTTC
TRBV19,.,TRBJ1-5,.,CASSIIRASNQPQHF,TGTGCCAGTAGTATAATCCGGGCTAGCAATCAGCCCCAGCATTTT
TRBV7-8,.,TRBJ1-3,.,CASSLARGVGNTIYF,TGTGCCAGCAGCTTAGCGCGGGGGGTTGGAAACACCATATATTTT
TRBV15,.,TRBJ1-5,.,CATSREGDQPQHF,TGTGCCACCAGCAGAGAAGGGGACCAGCCCCAGCATTTT
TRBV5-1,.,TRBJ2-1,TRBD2,CASSLGSGGPDEQFF,TGCGCCAGCAGCTTGGGTAGCGGGGGGCCCGATGAGCAGTTCTTC
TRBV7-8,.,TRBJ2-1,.,CASSLKRIEQFF,TGTGCCAGCAGCTTAAAGAGGATCGAGCAGTTCTTC
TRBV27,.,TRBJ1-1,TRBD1,CASGQGQVNTEAFF,TGTGCCAGCGGCCAAGGACAGGTGAACACTGAAGCTTTCTTT
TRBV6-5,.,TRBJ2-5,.,CASSYYPGLGGSTQYF,TGTGCCAGCAGTTACTACCCAGGCCTGGGAGGATCGACCCAGTACTTC
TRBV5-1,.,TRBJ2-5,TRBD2,CASSLGLAGPEETQYF,TGCGCCAGCAGCTTGGGTCTAGCGGGGCCAGAGGAGACCCAGTACTTC
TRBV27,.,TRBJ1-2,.,CASSLSTSHYGYTF,TGTGCCAGCAGTTTATCGACCAGCCACTATGGCTACACCTTC
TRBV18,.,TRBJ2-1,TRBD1,CASSQNPGQDSGQFF,TGTGCCAGCTCCCAAAATCCGGGACAGGATAGTGGGCAGTTCTTC
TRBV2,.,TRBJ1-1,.,CASGTWTSEAFF,TGTGCCAGCGGAACGTGGACCTCTGAAGCTTTCTTT
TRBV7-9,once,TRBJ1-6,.,CASSRIRESPLHF,TGTGCCAGCAGCCGAATCAGGGAATCACCCCTCCACTTT
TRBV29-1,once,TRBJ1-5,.,CSVKGRGNQPQHF,TGCAGCGTAAAGGGACGGGGAAATCAGCCCCAGCATTTT
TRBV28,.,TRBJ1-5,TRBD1,CASSAPPGQGDPNQPQHF,TGTGCCAGCAGCGCACCCCCGGGACAGGGGGATCCGAATCAGCCCCAGCATTTT
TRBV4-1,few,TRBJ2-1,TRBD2,CASSQEGLAYNEQFF,TGCGCCAGCAGCCAAGAGGGACTAGCTTACAATGAGCAGTTCTTC
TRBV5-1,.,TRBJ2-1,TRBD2,CASRSGTSGSEQFF,TGCGCCAGCAGATCCGGGACTAGCGGGTCTGAGCAGTTCTTC
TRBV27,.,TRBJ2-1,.,CASSFGGRGYNEQFF,TGTGCCAGCAGTTTCGGGGGAAGGGGCTACAATGAGCAGTTCTTC
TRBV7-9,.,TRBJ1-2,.,CASSLVGGGYTF,TGTGCCAGCAGCTTAGTGGGAGGAGGCTACACCTTC
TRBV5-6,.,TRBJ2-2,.,CASSSRGSNTGELFF,TGTGCCAGCAGTTCTAGGGGTTCGAACACCGGGGAGCTGTTTTTT
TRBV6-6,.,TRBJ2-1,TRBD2,CASSRLAGGPWNEQFF,TGTGCCAGCAGTCGACTAGCGGGGGGGCCGTGGAATGAGCAGTTCTTC
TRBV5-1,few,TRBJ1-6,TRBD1,CASSSGTAYNSPLHF,TGCGCCAGCAGCTCCGGGACAGCATATAATTCACCCCTCCACTTT
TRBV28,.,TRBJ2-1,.,CASSRPNEQFF,TGTGCCAGCAGCCGACCCAATGAGCAGTTCTTC
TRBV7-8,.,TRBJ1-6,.,CASSLGVGSPLHF,TGTGCCAGCAGCTTAGGAGTGGGGTCACCCCTCCACTTT
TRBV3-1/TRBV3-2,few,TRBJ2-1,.,CASSQPGRWDEQFF,TGTGCCAGCAGCCAACCGGGACGATGGGATGAGCAGTTCTTC
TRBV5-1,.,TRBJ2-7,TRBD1,CASRPGGGTGEQYF,TGCGCCAGCAGACCAGGGGGCGGAACGGGCGAGCAGTACTTC
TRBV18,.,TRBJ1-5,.,CASSLGQNQPQHF,TGTGCCAGCTCCCTTGGACAGAATCAGCCCCAGCATTTT
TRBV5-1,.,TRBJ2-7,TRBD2,CASSLGGGASYEQYF,TGCGCCAGCAGCCTCGGCGGGGGGGCGTCCTACGAGCAGTACTTC
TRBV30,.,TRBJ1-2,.,CAWSAGTGGHTF,TGTGCCTGGAGTGCCGGGACGGGAGGCCACACCTTC
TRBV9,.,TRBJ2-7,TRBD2,CASSVSGEGREQYF,TGTGCCAGCAGCGTATCGGGGGAGGGTAGAGAGCAGTACTTC
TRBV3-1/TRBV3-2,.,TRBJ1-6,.,CASRHTNGENNSPLHF,TGTGCCAGCAGACACACAAATGGGGAGAATAATTCACCCCTCCACTTT
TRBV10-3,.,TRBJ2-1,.,CAIKVGGPVLNEQFF,TGTGCCATCAAGGTTGGGGGGCCAGTCCTCAATGAGCAGTTCTTC
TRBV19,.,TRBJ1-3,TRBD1,CAAQETGGGNTIYF,TGTGCCGCCCAAGAAACAGGGGGTGGAAACACCATATATTTT
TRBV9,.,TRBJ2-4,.,CASSVAPRDIQYF,TGTGCCAGCAGCGTAGCCCCAAGGGACATTCAGTACTTC
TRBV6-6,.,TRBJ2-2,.,CASSRITQGGELFF,TGTGCCAGCAGCCGCATCACCCAAGGCGGGGAGCTGTTTTTT
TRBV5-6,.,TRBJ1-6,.,CASSLSGRLYNSPLHF,TGTGCCAGCAGCTTGTCGGGCAGGTTGTATAATTCACCCCTCCACTTT
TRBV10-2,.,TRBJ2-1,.,CASSEGQGHYNEQFF,TGCGCCAGCAGTGAGGGTCAGGGGCATTACAATGAGCAGTTCTTC
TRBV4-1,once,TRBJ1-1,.,CASSQDPIRRGTEAFF,TGCGCCAGCAGCCAAGATCCCATTAGGCGGGGTACTGAAGCTTTCTTT
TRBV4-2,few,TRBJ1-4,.,CASSQDSGVGNEKLFF,TGTGCCAGCAGCCAAGATTCGGGGGTGGGTAATGAAAAACTGTTTTTT
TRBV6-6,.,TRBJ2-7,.,CASSTTGSSYEQYF,TGTGCCAGCAGTACTACAGGGAGCTCCTACGAGCAGTACTTC
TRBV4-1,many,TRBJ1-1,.,CASSQPLNTEAFF,TGCGCCAGCAGCCAACCCCTGAACACTGAAGCTTTCTTT
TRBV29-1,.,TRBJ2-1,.,CSVGMTSVLYNEQFF,TGCAGCGTGGGGATGACGAGCGTACTATACAATGAGCAGTTCTTC